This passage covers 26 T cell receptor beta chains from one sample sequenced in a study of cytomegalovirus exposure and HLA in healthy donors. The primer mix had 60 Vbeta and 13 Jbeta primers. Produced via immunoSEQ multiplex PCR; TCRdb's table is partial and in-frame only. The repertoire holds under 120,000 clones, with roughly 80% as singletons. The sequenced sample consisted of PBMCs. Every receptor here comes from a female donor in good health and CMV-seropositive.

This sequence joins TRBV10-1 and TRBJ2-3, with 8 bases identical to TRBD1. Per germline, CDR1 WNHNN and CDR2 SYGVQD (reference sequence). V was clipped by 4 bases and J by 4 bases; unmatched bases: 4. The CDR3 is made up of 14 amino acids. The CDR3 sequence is CASSALTGADTQYF. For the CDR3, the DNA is TGCGCCAGCAGTGCATTGACAGGGGCAGATACGCAGTATTTT.

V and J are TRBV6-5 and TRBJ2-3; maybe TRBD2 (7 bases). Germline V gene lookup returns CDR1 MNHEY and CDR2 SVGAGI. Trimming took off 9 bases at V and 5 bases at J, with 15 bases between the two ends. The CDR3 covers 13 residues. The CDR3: CASRGGGGDTQYF. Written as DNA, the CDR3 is TGTGCCAGTCGTGGGGGGGGCGGAGATACGCAGTATTTT.

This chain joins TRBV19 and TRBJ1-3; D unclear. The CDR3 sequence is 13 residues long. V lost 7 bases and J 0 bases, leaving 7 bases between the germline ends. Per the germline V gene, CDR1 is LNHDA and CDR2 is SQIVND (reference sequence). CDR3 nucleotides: TGTGCCAGTACAGAAAACTCTGGAAACACCATATATTTT. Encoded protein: CASTENSGNTIYF.

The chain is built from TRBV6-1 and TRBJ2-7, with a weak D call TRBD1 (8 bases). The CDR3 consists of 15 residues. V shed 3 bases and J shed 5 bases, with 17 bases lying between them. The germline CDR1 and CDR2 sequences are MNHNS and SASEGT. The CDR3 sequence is CASSDAGAGGNEQYF. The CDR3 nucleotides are TGTGCCAGCAGTGACGCGGGGGCAGGGGGCAACGAGCAGTACTTC.

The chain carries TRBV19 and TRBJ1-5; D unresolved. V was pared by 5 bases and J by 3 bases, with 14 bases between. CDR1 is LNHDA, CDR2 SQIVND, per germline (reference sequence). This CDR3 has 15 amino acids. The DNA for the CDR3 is TGTGCCAGTAGTCCCGCGGGGATTGACAATCAGCCCCAGCATTTT. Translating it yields CASSPAGIDNQPQHF. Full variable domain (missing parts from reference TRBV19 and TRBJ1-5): DGGITQSPKYLFRKEGQNVTLSCEQNLNHDAMYWYRQDPGQGLRLIYYSQIVNDFQKGDIAEGYSVSREKKESFPLTVTSAQKNPTAFYLCASSPAGIDNQPQHFGDGTRLSIL.

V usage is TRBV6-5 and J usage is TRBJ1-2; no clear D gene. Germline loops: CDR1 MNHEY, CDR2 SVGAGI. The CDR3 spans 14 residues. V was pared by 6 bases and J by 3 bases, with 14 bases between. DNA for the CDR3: TGTGCCAGCAGGAGGCCATCCCTGGACTATGGCTACACCTTC. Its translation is CASRRPSLDYGYTF.

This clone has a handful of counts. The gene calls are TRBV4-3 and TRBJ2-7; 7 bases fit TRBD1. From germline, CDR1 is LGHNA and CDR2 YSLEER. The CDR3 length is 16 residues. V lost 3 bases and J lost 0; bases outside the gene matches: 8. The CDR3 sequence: CASSHSWTGISYEQYF. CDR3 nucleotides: TGCGCCAGCAGCCATTCCTGGACAGGTATCTCCTACGAGCAGTACTTC.

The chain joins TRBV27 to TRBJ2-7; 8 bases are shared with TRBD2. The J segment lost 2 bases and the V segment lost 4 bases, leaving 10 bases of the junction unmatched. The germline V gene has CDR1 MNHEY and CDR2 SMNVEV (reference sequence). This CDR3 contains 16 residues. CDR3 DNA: TGTGCCAGCAGTTCTACCCCCCTAGCGGGTGCCTACGAGCAGTACTTC. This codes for CASSSTPLAGAYEQYF.

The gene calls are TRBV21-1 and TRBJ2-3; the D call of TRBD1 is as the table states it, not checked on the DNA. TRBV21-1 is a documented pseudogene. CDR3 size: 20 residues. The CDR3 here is CASSNKTGTSPSRGTDTQYF. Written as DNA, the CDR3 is TGTGCCAGCAGCAACAAGACAGGGACCTCACCTAGCAGGGGGACAGATACGCAGTATTTT.

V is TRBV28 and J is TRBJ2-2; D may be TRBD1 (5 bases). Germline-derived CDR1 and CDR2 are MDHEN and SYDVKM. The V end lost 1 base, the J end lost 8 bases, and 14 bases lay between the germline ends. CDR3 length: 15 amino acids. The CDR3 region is CASSLYGRALGELFF. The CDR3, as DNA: TGTGCCAGCAGTTTATACGGCAGGGCGTTAGGGGAGCTGTTTTTT.

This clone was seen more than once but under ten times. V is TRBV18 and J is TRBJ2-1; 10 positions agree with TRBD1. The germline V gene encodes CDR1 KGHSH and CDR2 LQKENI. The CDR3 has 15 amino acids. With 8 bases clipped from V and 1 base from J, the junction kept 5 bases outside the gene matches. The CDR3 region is CASKPGQGSYNEQFF. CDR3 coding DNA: TGTGCCAGCAAACCGGGACAGGGGTCCTACAATGAGCAGTTCTTC.

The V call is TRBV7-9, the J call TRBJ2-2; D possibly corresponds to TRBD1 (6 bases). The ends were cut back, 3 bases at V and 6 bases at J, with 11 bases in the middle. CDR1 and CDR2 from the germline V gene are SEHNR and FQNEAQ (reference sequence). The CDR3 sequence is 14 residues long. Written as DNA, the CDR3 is TGTGCCAGCAGCTTGTCAGGGGTTGCCGGGGAGCTGTTTTTT. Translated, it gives CASSLSGVAGELFF.

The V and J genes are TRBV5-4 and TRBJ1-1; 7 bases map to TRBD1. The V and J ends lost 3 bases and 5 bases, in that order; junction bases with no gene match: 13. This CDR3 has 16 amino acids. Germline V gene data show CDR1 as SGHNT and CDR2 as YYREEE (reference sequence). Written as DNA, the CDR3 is TGTGCCAGCAGCTATCCGGGACCACAGGGGAATACTGAAGCTTTCTTT. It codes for CASSYPGPQGNTEAFF. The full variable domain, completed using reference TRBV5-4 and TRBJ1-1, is ETGVTQSPTHLIKTRGQQVTLRCSSQSGHNTVSWYQQALGQGPQFIFQYYREEENGRGNFPPRFSGLQFPNYSSELNVNALELDDSALYLCASSYPGPQGNTEAFFGQGTRLTVV.

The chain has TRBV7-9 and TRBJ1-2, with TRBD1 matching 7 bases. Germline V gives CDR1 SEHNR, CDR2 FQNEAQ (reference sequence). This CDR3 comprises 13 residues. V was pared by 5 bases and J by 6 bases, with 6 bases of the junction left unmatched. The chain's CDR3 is CASSRGQSHGYTF. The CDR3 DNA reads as TGTGCCAGCAGCAGGGGACAGTCGCATGGCTACACCTTC.

As DNA, the CDR3 is TGTGCCAGCCGTACCGGGACAGGGGGCCCTGCAACTAATGAAAAACTGTTTTTT. Encoded protein: CASRTGTGGPATNEKLFF. The V call is TRBV2, the J call TRBJ1-4; 12 positions match TRBD1. Germline CDR1 SNHLY, CDR2 FYNNEI. This CDR3 is 18 amino acids long. The J segment lost 0 bases and the V segment lost 8 bases, leaving 10 bases of the junction unmatched.

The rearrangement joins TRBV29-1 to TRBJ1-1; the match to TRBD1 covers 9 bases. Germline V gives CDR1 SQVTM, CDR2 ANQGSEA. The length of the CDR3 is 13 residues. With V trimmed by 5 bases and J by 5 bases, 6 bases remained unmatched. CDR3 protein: CSVRGTGKTEAFF. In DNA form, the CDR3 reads TGCAGCGTTCGAGGGACAGGGAAAACTGAAGCTTTCTTT.

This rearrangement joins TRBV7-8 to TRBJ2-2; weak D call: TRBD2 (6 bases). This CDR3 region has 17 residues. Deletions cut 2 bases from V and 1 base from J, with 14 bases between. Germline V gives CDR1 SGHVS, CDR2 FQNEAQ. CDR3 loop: CASSLFGSGKNTGELFF. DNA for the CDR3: TGTGCCAGCAGCTTATTTGGTAGCGGCAAGAACACCGGGGAGCTGTTTTTT.

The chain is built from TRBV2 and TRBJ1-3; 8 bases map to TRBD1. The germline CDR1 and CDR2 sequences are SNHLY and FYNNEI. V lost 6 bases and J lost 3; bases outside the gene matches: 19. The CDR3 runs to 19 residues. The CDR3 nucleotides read TGTGCCAGCAGGTTAAGGACGCAGGGGGCCCGACTCCGTGGAAACACCATATATTTT. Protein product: CASRLRTQGARLRGNTIYF.

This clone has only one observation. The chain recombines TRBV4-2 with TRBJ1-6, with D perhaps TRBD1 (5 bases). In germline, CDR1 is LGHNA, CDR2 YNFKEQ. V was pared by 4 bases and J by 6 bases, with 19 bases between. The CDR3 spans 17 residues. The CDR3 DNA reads TGTGCCAGCAGCCGAAGGGGCCAAGAGGACCGTAATTCACCCCTCCACTTT. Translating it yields CASSRRGQEDRNSPLHF.

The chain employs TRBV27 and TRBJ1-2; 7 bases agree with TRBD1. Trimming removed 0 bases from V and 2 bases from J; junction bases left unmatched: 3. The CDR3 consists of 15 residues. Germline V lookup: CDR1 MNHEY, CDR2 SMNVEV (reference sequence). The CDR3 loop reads CASSLSARGNYGYTF. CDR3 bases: TGTGCCAGCAGTTTATCGGCCAGGGGGAACTATGGCTACACCTTC.

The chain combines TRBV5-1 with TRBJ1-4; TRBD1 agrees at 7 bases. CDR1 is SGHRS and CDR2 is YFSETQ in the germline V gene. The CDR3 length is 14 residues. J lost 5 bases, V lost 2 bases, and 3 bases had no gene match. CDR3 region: CASSLSTGNEKLFF. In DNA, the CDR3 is TGCGCCAGCAGCTTATCGACAGGGAATGAAAAACTGTTTTTT.

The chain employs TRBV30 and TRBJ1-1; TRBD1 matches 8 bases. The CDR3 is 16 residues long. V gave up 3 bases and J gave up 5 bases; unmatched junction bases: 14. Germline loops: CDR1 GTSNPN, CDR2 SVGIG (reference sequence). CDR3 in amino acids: CAWSQGTTGAGTEAFF. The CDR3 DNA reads TGTGCCTGGAGCCAGGGGACGACAGGGGCAGGGACTGAAGCTTTCTTT.

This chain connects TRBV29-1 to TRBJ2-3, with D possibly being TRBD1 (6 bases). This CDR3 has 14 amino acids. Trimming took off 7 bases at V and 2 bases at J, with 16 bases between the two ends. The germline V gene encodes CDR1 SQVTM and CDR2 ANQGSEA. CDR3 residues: CSAKRQAATDTQYF. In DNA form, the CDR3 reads TGCAGCGCCAAAAGACAGGCTGCCACAGATACGCAGTATTTT.

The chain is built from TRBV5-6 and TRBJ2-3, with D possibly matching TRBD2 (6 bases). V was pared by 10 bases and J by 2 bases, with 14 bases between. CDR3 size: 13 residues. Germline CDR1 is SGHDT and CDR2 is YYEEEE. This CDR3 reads CASRDSTTDTQYF. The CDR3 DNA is TGTGCCTCCAGGGACTCCACCACAGATACGCAGTATTTT.

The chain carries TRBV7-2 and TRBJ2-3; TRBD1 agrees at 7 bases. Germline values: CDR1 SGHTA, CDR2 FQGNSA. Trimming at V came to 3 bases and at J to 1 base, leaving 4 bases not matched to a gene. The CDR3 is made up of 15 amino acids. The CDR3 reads CASSFEQGRTDTQYF. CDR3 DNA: TGTGCCAGCAGCTTCGAACAGGGGCGCACAGATACGCAGTATTTT.

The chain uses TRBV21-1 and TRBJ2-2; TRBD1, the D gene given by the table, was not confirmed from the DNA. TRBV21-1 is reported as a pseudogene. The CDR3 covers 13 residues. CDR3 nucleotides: TGTGCCAGCAACAGGGCTTTCGGCGGGGAGCTGTTTTTT. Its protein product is CASNRAFGGELFF.